These T cell receptor beta chains were read from a single sample in a study of cytomegalovirus exposure and HLA in healthy donors. Libraries were prepared by immunoSEQ multiplex PCR; TCRdb keeps only in-frame clonotypes and omits some of them. The sample carries around 280,000 clones, 70% to 90% recorded once. Sequencing was done on a sample of PBMCs. All receptors come from a woman under 30 in good health and CMV-seronegative. Each CDR3 is given with its conserved first and last residue. The order of the fields is CDR3 DNA, CDR3 protein, J gene, D gene, V gene, clone size. D genes are given only for firm matches. Clone size is given for some rows only: seen once, a few or many times, or a class if the clone is expanded.

CDR3 DNA: TGTGCCAGTAGTCGCAGCGTCTTAGGGGCCAACGTCCTGACTTTC; CDR3 protein: CASSRSVLGANVLTF; J gene: TRBJ2-6; D gene: .; V gene: TRBV19; clone size: few
CDR3 DNA: TGTGCCAGTAGTATAATAGAGACTAGCGGGGAAGATGAGCAGTTCTTC; CDR3 protein: CASSIIETSGEDEQFF; J gene: TRBJ2-1; D gene: TRBD2; V gene: TRBV19; clone size: .
CDR3 DNA: TGTGCCAGCAGCTTAGCGAATACAGGGGTCCCTGACGAGCAGTACTTC; CDR3 protein: CASSLANTGVPDEQYF; J gene: TRBJ2-7; D gene: TRBD1; V gene: TRBV7-9; clone size: .
CDR3 DNA: TGCGCCAGCAGCTCTGTACCTTCGGCAGATACGCAGTATTTT; CDR3 protein: CASSSVPSADTQYF; J gene: TRBJ2-3; D gene: .; V gene: TRBV5-1; clone size: .
CDR3 DNA: TGTGCCAGCAGTTACTCGAGGGAGGCTTATAATTCACCCCTCCACTTT; CDR3 protein: CASSYSREAYNSPLHF; J gene: TRBJ1-6; D gene: .; V gene: TRBV6-5; clone size: .
CDR3 DNA: TGTGCCAGTAAAGCCACAGGGTGGCCTGGGAACACTGAAGCTTTCTTT; CDR3 protein: CASKATGWPGNTEAFF; J gene: TRBJ1-1; D gene: .; V gene: TRBV19; clone size: .
CDR3 DNA: TGTGCCAGCAGTTTTAGGGGAATTTATGGCAATGAGCAGTTCTTC; CDR3 protein: CASSFRGIYGNEQFF; J gene: TRBJ2-1; D gene: .; V gene: TRBV27; clone size: .
CDR3 DNA: TGCGCCAGCAGCGGAACAGGTAGCGGGATCTACGAGCAGTACTTC; CDR3 protein: CASSGTGSGIYEQYF; J gene: TRBJ2-7; D gene: TRBD2; V gene: TRBV5-1; clone size: .
CDR3 DNA: TGTGCCAGCAGTCGGACTAGCGGGGGCTCCTACGAGCAGTACTTC; CDR3 protein: CASSRTSGGSYEQYF; J gene: TRBJ2-7; D gene: TRBD2; V gene: TRBV6-6; clone size: .
CDR3 DNA: TGTGCCAGTGAACAGGGAAGCAATCAGCCCCAGCATTTT; CDR3 protein: CASEQGSNQPQHF; J gene: TRBJ1-5; D gene: .; V gene: TRBV13; clone size: .
CDR3 DNA: TGTGCCAGCACTACTAGGAGGGTTTATACGGGTGAGGAACGCAACATTCAGTACTTC; CDR3 protein: CASTTRRVYTGEERNIQYF; J gene: TRBJ2-4; D gene: .; V gene: TRBV6-4; clone size: .
CDR3 DNA: TGCGCCAGCAGTGATCTCCGGGACAGTTTGGGTGGCTACACCTTC; CDR3 protein: CASSDLRDSLGGYTF; J gene: TRBJ1-2; D gene: TRBD1; V gene: TRBV10-2; clone size: .
CDR3 DNA: TGCGCCAGCAGCCAAGATGGTGGGGGAGGCTTTGAAAAACTGTTTTTT; CDR3 protein: CASSQDGGGGFEKLFF; J gene: TRBJ1-4; D gene: .; V gene: TRBV4-1; clone size: .
CDR3 DNA: TGTGCCAGCAGGATAGCTAGCGGCTACGAGCAGTACTTC; CDR3 protein: CASRIASGYEQYF; J gene: TRBJ2-7; D gene: TRBD2; V gene: TRBV27; clone size: .
CDR3 DNA: TGTGCCAGCAGTTATGATGAGCCGAACTCTGGAAACACCATATATTTT; CDR3 protein: CASSYDEPNSGNTIYF; J gene: TRBJ1-3; D gene: .; V gene: TRBV7-8; clone size: .
CDR3 DNA: TGTGCCAGTAGGAGAGAAACAGGATGGACCGGGGAGCTGTTTTTT; CDR3 protein: CASRRETGWTGELFF; J gene: TRBJ2-2; D gene: .; V gene: TRBV19; clone size: .
CDR3 DNA: TGTGCCAGCAGCCTCCCTCGGCGGGTGCGGCCCTACAGTGAGCAGTTCTTC; CDR3 protein: CASSLPRRVRPYSEQFF; J gene: TRBJ2-1; D gene: .; V gene: TRBV7-8; clone size: .
CDR3 DNA: TGCGCCAGCAGTCAATCGGGACAGAAAAAACTGTTTTTT; CDR3 protein: CASSQSGQKKLFF; J gene: TRBJ1-4; D gene: TRBD1; V gene: TRBV23-1; clone size: .
CDR3 DNA: TGTGCCAGCACCCAGGATAGCGATGAGCAGTTCTTC; CDR3 protein: CASTQDSDEQFF; J gene: TRBJ2-1; D gene: .; V gene: TRBV2; clone size: .
CDR3 DNA: TGTGCCAGCAGCCATTCATCCATGAACACTGAAGCTTTCTTT; CDR3 protein: CASSHSSMNTEAFF; J gene: TRBJ1-1; D gene: .; V gene: TRBV6-1; clone size: .
CDR3 DNA: TGTGCCAGCATGTCGATGGGAGCCTACGAGCAGTACTTC; CDR3 protein: CASMSMGAYEQYF; J gene: TRBJ2-7; D gene: .; V gene: TRBV6-5; clone size: .
CDR3 DNA: TGTGCCACCAGCAGATCGGGAAGGACAGGGACCAACTATGGCTACACCTTC; CDR3 protein: CATSRSGRTGTNYGYTF; J gene: TRBJ1-2; D gene: TRBD1; V gene: TRBV15; clone size: .
CDR3 DNA: TGTGCCAGCACCGGACAGGTGAACACTGAAGCTTTCTTT; CDR3 protein: CASTGQVNTEAFF; J gene: TRBJ1-1; D gene: TRBD1; V gene: TRBV6-1; clone size: .
CDR3 DNA: TGTGCCAGCAGGAACGAAGCCGGGACCGGGGAGCTGTTTTTT; CDR3 protein: CASRNEAGTGELFF; J gene: TRBJ2-2; D gene: .; V gene: TRBV13; clone size: .
CDR3 DNA: TGTGCTAGCAGCTTAGGAGCGGGGGGGACCAAAGAGACCCAGTACTTC; CDR3 protein: CASSLGAGGTKETQYF; J gene: TRBJ2-5; D gene: TRBD2; V gene: TRBV7-7; clone size: .